These T cell receptor beta chains were read from a single sample in a study of control samples from healthy donors and cancer patients. Some clones are missing from TCRdb's copy, which holds only in-frame ones; the method was immunoSEQ multiplex PCR. The profile covers roughly 98,000 clones, with roughly 86% appearing a single time and roughly 9.8% taken by the ten largest. Sequencing input: blood. The receptors shown here come from a woman in her sixties in good health. Each CDR3 is given with its conserved first and last residue. D genes are given only for firm matches. A clone size is listed for some rows: how often the clone was seen (once, few, many), or a class if it is expanded.

v_gene	abundance	len	j_gene	d_gene	CDR3nt	CDR3aa
TRBV29-1	-	15	TRBJ1-2	-	TGCAGCGTTGAAGGGACACCTCACGCCCCGGGTGGCTACACCTTC	CSVEGTPHAPGGYTF
TRBV3-1/TRBV3-2	-	15	TRBJ1-5	-	TGTGCCAGCAGCCAAAGGGGCCCGGTGGGTCAGCCCCAGCATTTT	CASSQRGPVGQPQHF
TRBV19	-	16	TRBJ1-2	-	TGTGCCAGTAGTATGTCCGTAGAGGGAATTGGCTATGGCTACACCTTC	CASSMSVEGIGYGYTF
TRBV6-6	once	14	TRBJ2-7	TRBD1	TGTGCCAGCAGTACAGGGGCGAGTGGGAGAGAGCAGTACTTC	CASSTGASGREQYF
TRBV29-1	-	13	TRBJ1-1	TRBD1	TGCAGCGTTGATGCGACAGGGAGGACTGAAGCTTTCTTT	CSVDATGRTEAFF
TRBV3-1/TRBV3-2	-	15	TRBJ2-2	TRBD1	TGTGCCAGCGGTCCTTGGACAGGAGCTACCGGGGAGCTGTTTTTT	CASGPWTGATGELFF
TRBV6-5	-	14	TRBJ1-2	TRBD1	TGTGCCAGCAGTTACGGGGGACAGGCCTATGGCTACACCTTC	CASSYGGQAYGYTF
TRBV29-1	-	14	TRBJ2-1	TRBD2	TGCAGCGTTGCAACTAGCGGGTCCTACAATGAGCAGTTCTTC	CSVATSGSYNEQFF
TRBV4-1	once	15	TRBJ2-5	TRBD1	TGCGCCAGCAGCCCTGATGGGACAGGGAGGGAGACCCAGTACTTC	CASSPDGTGRETQYF
TRBV18	-	16	TRBJ1-4	-	TGTGCCAGCTCACCATTGGCTTCCCAGAGGAATGAAAAACTGTTTTTT	CASSPLASQRNEKLFF
TRBV18	-	14	TRBJ1-1	-	TGTGCCAGCTCACCAGCGTTCCGGAACACTGAAGCTTTCTTT	CASSPAFRNTEAFF
TRBV5-1	-	16	TRBJ2-1	-	TGCGCCAGCAGCTTGGAGGCAGGAGCCTCCTACAATGAGCAGTTCTTC	CASSLEAGASYNEQFF
TRBV19	-	15	TRBJ2-1	TRBD2	TGTGCCAGTAGTAGAGCGGGAGGGCCAGAGAGTGAGCAGTTCTTC	CASSRAGGPESEQFF
TRBV11-2	-	15	TRBJ1-2	-	TGTGCCAGCAGCTCACTCCGACAGCCAGAGTATGGCTACACCTTC	CASSSLRQPEYGYTF
TRBV7-2	-	12	TRBJ2-3	-	TGTGCCAGCAGCCCTAATTTGGATACGCAGTATTTT	CASSPNLDTQYF
TRBV4-1	-	14	TRBJ2-7	TRBD1	TGCGCCAGCAGCCTCCGGGACAGGGACTACGAGCAGTACTTC	CASSLRDRDYEQYF
TRBV7-9	-	16	TRBJ1-3	TRBD1	TGTGCCAGCACCCCGGGACAGTTCTTCTCTGGAAACACCATATATTTT	CASTPGQFFSGNTIYF
TRBV6-5	-	15	TRBJ2-6	-	TGTGCCAGCACTCCCGGTGCTCTGGGGGCCAACGTCCTGACTTTC	CASTPGALGANVLTF
TRBV12-3/TRBV12-4	once	13	TRBJ1-1	-	TGTGCCAGCATTTTTACGGTGAACACTGAAGCTTTCTTT	CASIFTVNTEAFF
TRBV5-4	-	12	TRBJ1-1	-	TGTGCCAGCAGCTTGCCGAACACTGAAGCTTTCTTT	CASSLPNTEAFF
TRBV6-5	-	15	TRBJ2-7	TRBD1	TGTGCCAGCAGGCCTACCGGGACAGGAACCTACGAGCAGTACTTC	CASRPTGTGTYEQYF
TRBV10-2	-	17	TRBJ2-7	TRBD2	TGCGCCAGCATTGGACTAGCGTCAGACCTGGCCTATGTCGAGCAGTACTTC	CASIGLASDLAYVEQYF
TRBV20-1	-	11	TRBJ2-7	-	TGCAGTGCTAGTGGGTATTACGAGCAGTACTTC	CSASGYYEQYF
TRBV18	-	14	TRBJ1-4	TRBD1	TGTGCCAGCTCACCGGGGACAGGGAACGAAAAACTGTTTTTT	CASSPGTGNEKLFF
TRBV5-5	-	16	TRBJ2-3	TRBD2	TGTGCCAGCAGCTTGGGGACTAGCGGAGGCACAGATACGCAGTATTTT	CASSLGTSGGTDTQYF
TRBV3-1/TRBV3-2	-	17	TRBJ2-1	-	TGTGCCAGCAGCCAAACGAGTCGGGGACGTCTGAACAATGAGCAGTTCTTC	CASSQTSRGRLNNEQFF
TRBV7-2	-	14	TRBJ1-1	TRBD1	TGTGCCAGCAGCCTAACAGGGGGGGACACTGAAGCTTTCTTT	CASSLTGGDTEAFF
TRBV27	-	15	TRBJ1-3	-	TGTGCCAGCAGTTTTCAACAGGGCTCTGGAAACACCATATATTTT	CASSFQQGSGNTIYF
TRBV4-2	-	16	TRBJ2-5	-	TGTGCCAGCAGCCAAGGGGGAACAGGGCCAGAGGGGACCCAGTACTTC	CASSQGGTGPEGTQYF
TRBV15	-	14	TRBJ1-3	TRBD1	TGTGCCACCAGCACACAGGGGACCGGAAACACCATATATTTT	CATSTQGTGNTIYF
TRBV5-1	-	13	TRBJ2-3	TRBD2	TGCGCCAGCAGAGAACCGGGAGGGGGTACGCAGTATTTT	CASREPGGGTQYF
TRBV27	-	13	TRBJ1-5	-	TGTGCCAGCAGTTTGGGCCGGAATCAGCCCCAGCATTTT	CASSLGRNQPQHF
TRBV11-2	few	14	TRBJ2-2	-	TGTGCCAGCAGCCCCCAGGGTCGAGCAGGGGAGCTGTTTTTT	CASSPQGRAGELFF
TRBV6-5	-	14	TRBJ2-1	-	TGTGCCAGCAGTTACTCGAGGGCCTACAATGAGCAGTTCTTC	CASSYSRAYNEQFF
TRBV5-4	-	9	TRBJ1-6	-	TGTGCCAGCGGATCACCCCTCCACTTT	CASGSPLHF
TRBV7-9	-	15	TRBJ2-2	-	TGTGCCAGCAGCCACAGGGTCGCGAGCACCGGGGAGCTGTTTTTT	CASSHRVASTGELFF
TRBV5-1	-	17	TRBJ2-1	TRBD2	TGCGCCAGCAGCTTGGAAGGCAGGACTAGTCTTTACGGTGAGCAGTTCTTC	CASSLEGRTSLYGEQFF
TRBV7-2	-	14	TRBJ2-7	-	TGTGCCAGCAGCTTAGGTCCAGGGGCCTACGAGCAGTACTTC	CASSLGPGAYEQYF
TRBV14	-	17	TRBJ1-3	TRBD1	TGTGCCAGCAGCAAGGGACAGGTCCCTGGGGCTGGAAACACCATATATTTT	CASSKGQVPGAGNTIYF
TRBV19	few	16	TRBJ2-3	TRBD2	TGTGCCAGTAGTAAGGGACTAGCGGGGTCAGGAGATACGCAGTATTTT	CASSKGLAGSGDTQYF
TRBV28	-	12	TRBJ2-4	-	TGTGCCAGCAGTTTTACGAGGAACATTCAGTACTTC	CASSFTRNIQYF
TRBV28	-	16	TRBJ1-6	TRBD1	TGTGCCAGCAGTTTAGGGGGAGGGACAGGGGACTCACCCCTCCACTTT	CASSLGGGTGDSPLHF
TRBV27	-	16	TRBJ2-1	-	TGTGCCAGCAGTTTCGGACTTAGGCCCTCCTACAATGAGCAGTTCTTC	CASSFGLRPSYNEQFF
TRBV6-5	-	13	TRBJ2-7	-	TGTGCCAGCAGTTACTCTAACTTGTACGAGCAGTACTTC	CASSYSNLYEQYF
TRBV28	-	15	TRBJ2-1	TRBD1	TGTGCCAGCAGTCCCGGGACAGTCTCACAATTTGAGCAGTTCTTC	CASSPGTVSQFEQFF
TRBV19	-	15	TRBJ2-5	TRBD1	TGTGCCAGTGGGAATCCGGGACAGGGGAAAGAGACCCAGTACTTC	CASGNPGQGKETQYF
TRBV28	-	14	TRBJ1-4	-	TGTGCCAGCAGGTCCGGACAGCTTAATGAAAAACTGTTTTTT	CASRSGQLNEKLFF
TRBV6-5	-	12	TRBJ2-7	-	TGTGCCACCCGGTTCGGGGGAACCGAGCAGTACTTC	CATRFGGTEQYF
TRBV27	-	14	TRBJ2-7	TRBD1	TGTGCCAGCAGTTTAACTGACAGGGGGGACGAGCAGTACTTC	CASSLTDRGDEQYF
TRBV6-4	-	14	TRBJ2-7	-	TGTGCCAGCAGCGACTCGAGCGGATCCTACGAGCAGTACTTC	CASSDSSGSYEQYF
TRBV10-2	-	15	TRBJ2-1	-	TGCGCCAGCAGTGTGGACTCCCAGGGCCCCCATGAGCAGTTCTTC	CASSVDSQGPHEQFF
TRBV10-3	-	15	TRBJ1-6	TRBD1	TGTGCCATCAGGAGGGGGGCAGGGGGTAATTCACCCCTCCACTTT	CAIRRGAGGNSPLHF
TRBV5-5	-	13	TRBJ2-2	-	TGTGCCAGCAGCTTGGTTAACACCGGGGAGCTGTTTTTT	CASSLVNTGELFF
TRBV4-1	-	16	TRBJ1-5	-	TGCGCCAGCAGCCAAGCCGGGGGGGGCAGCAATCAGCCCCAGCATTTT	CASSQAGGGSNQPQHF
TRBV7-2	-	12	TRBJ2-7	-	TGTGCCAGCAGCCCCATTTCCTACGAGCAGTACTTC	CASSPISYEQYF
TRBV5-1	-	14	TRBJ1-2	-	TGCGCCAGCAGCCCGCCGGGAAAGAGGGGTGGCTACACCTTC	CASSPPGKRGGYTF
TRBV21-1	-	18	TRBJ2-5	-	TGTGCCAGCAGCAAAAAAGCGCCAAGAGTAGGACGGATGGAGACCCAGTACTTC	CASSKKAPRVGRMETQYF
TRBV18	-	16	TRBJ2-3	-	TGTGCCAGCTCCCAGAATGGACAGAGAAGGAAAGATACGCAGTATTTT	CASSQNGQRRKDTQYF
TRBV4-3	-	15	TRBJ1-1	-	TGCGCCAGCAGCCAGGGGCGTTTCGGGGACACTGAAGCTTTCTTT	CASSQGRFGDTEAFF
TRBV12-3/TRBV12-4	many	13	TRBJ2-7	-	TGTGCCAGCAGCGGGGTTTCTACCTACGAGCAGTACTTC	CASSGVSTYEQYF